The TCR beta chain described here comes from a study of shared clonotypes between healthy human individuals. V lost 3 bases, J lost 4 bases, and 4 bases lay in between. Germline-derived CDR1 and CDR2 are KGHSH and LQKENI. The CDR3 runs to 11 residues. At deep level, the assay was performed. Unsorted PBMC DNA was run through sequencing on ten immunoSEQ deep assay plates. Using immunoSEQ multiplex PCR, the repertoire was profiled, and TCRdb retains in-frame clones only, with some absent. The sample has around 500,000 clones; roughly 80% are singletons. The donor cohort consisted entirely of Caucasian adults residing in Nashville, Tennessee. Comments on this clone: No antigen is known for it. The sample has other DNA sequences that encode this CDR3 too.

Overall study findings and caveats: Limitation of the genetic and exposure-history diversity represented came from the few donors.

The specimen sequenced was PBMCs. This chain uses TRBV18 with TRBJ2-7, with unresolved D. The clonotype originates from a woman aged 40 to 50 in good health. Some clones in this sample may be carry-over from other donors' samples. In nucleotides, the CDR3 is TGTGCCAGCTCACCGGGGTACGAGCAGTACTTC. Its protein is CASSPGYEQYF.